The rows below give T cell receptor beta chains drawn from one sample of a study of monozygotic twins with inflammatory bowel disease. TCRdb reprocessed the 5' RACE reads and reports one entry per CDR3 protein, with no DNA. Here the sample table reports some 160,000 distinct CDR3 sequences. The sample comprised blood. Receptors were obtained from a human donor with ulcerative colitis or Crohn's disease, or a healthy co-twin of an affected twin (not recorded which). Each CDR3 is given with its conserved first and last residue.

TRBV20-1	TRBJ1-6	CSARAVDLSSYNSPLHF
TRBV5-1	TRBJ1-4	CASSLGRIPTNEKLFF
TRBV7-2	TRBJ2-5	CASSSGGGPGEETQYF
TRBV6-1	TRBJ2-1	CASRRSLAGGNNEQFF
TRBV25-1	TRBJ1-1	CASSPRTGWNTEAFF
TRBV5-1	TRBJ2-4	CASSWSPGTSGGKGNIQYF
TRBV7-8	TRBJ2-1	CASSRGGGSIYNEQFF
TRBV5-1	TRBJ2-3	CASSWGTSGTDTQYF
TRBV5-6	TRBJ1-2	CASNQPMSLGDGYTF
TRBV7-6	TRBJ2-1	CASSLGLAGGLSYNEQFF
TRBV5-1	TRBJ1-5	CASSLDLGEGQPQHF
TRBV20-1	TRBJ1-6	CSARVEGSNSPLHF
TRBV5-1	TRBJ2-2	CASSFLGLAGGANTGELFF
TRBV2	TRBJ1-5	CASSALSPFNQPQHF
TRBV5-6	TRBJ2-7	CASSPTSSTGFYEQYF
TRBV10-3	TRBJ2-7	CAISLYYPPKNEQYF
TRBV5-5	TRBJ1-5	CASSLGAGSLGNQPQHF
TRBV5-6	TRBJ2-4	CASSLGWGQSSLTKNIQYF
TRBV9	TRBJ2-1	CASSSAMGKPYNEQFF
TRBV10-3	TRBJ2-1	CAIRLAGEGPYNEQFF